This T cell receptor (beta chain) was observed in a study of T cells in Graves' hyperthyroidism and ophthalmopathy. TCR beta CDR3 region amplification was performed from RNA transcripts. HTBI primers drove first-round RT-PCR of the TCR CDR3. TCRdb itself ran the multiplex PCR reads through MiXCR, one entry per CDR3 protein. Here the sample spans more than 500,000 distinct CDR3 sequences, under 15% being singletons. Germline trimming cut 2 bases from V and 2 bases from J; bases unmatched to any gene: 7. CDR3 length: 15 residues. Germline CDR1 SQVTM, CDR2 ANQGSEA. Points on this clonotype: Its antigen is unidentified.

Exclusion followed for patients with uncontrolled infection, other autoimmune disease, pregnancy or lactation. General study findings and limits: The blood repertoire included most of the expanded thyroid clonotypes above 0.001.

V gene TRBV29-1 combines with J gene TRBJ2-5; 8 bases are shared with TRBD1. Sequenced: blood. This TCR came from a woman in her forties with Graves' ophthalmopathy. The CDR3 bases are TGCAGCGTTGAAAGGACAGGGATGGGACAAGAGACCCAGTACTTC. Its translation is CSVERTGMGQETQYF.